This TCR beta chain was sequenced for a study of T cell repertoires in cytomegalovirus infection. Whole-study findings and limits: There were carriers of CMV plus the relevant HLA, and cumulative public TCR beta family frequency identified them. In two of eight donors, the top clonotype was HLA-C-restricted CMV-specific.

V lost 3 bases to trimming and J lost 1 base, with 12 bases between them. The CDR3 covers 15 residues. CDR1 is LNHDA, CDR2 SQIVND, per germline (reference sequence). TCRdb used MiXCR to reprocess the reads, holding one entry per CDR3 protein. The sample has around 340,000 distinct CDR3 sequences, 25% to 30% seen once. This clonotype was counted a few times. As yet, its antigen is unknown. The specimen was cultured PBMCs, collected from culture after CMV antigen stimulation. The chain recombines TRBV19 with TRBJ1-2; a possible D gene is TRBD1 (5 bases). This clonotype originated in a human donor in good health (CMV status not recorded). Some clones in this sample may be carry-over from other donors' samples. Here the CDR3 reads CASSISGAFNYGYTF. The CDR3 region has the DNA TGTGCCAGTAGTATTTCCGGGGCCTTTAACTATGGCTACACCTTC.